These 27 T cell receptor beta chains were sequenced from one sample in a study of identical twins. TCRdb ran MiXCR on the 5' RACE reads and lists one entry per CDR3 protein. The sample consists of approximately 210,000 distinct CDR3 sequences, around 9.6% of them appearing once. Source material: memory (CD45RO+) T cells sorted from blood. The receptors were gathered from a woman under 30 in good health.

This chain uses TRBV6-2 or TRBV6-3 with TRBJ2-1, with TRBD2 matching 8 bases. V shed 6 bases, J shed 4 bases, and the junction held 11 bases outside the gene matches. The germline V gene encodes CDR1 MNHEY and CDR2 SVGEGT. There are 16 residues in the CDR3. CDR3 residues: CASSPPSGRRYNEQFF. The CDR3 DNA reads TGTGCCAGCAGCCCCCCCAGCGGGAGAAGGTACAATGAGCAGTTCTTC.

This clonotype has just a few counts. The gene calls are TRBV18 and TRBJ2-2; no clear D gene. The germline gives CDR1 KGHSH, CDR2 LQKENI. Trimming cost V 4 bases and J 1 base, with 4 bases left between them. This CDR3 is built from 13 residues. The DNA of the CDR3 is TGTGCCAGCTCACGGCAGAACACCGGGGAGCTGTTTTTT. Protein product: CASSRQNTGELFF.

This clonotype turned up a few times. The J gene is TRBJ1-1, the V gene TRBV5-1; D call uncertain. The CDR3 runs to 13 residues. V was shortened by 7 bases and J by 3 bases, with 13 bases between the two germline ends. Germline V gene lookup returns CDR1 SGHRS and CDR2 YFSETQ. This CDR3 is CASALRADTEAFF. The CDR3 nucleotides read TGCGCCAGCGCCCTCAGAGCAGACACTGAAGCTTTCTTT. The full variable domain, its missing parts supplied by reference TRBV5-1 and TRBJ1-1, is KAGVTQTPRYLIKTRGQQVTLSCSPISGHRSVSWYQQTPGQGLQFLFEYFSETQRNKGNFPGRFSGRQFSNSRSEMNVSTLELGDSALYLCASALRADTEAFFGQGTRLTVV.

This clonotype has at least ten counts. CDR3 nucleotides: TGTGCCAGCAGTTCTCATGGCGGGGAAGTCAATGAGCAGTTCTTC. It is translated as CASSSHGGEVNEQFF. This chain connects TRBV12-3 or TRBV12-4 to TRBJ2-1; D is perhaps TRBD2 (6 bases). Deletions cut 4 bases from V and 6 bases from J, with 16 bases between. The CDR3 is 15 residues long.

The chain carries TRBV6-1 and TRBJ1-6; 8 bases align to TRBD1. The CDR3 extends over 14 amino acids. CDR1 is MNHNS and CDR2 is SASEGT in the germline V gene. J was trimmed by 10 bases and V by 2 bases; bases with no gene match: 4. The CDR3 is CASSEQGAHSPLHF. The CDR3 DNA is TGTGCCAGCAGTGAACAGGGGGCTCACTCACCCCTCCACTTT.

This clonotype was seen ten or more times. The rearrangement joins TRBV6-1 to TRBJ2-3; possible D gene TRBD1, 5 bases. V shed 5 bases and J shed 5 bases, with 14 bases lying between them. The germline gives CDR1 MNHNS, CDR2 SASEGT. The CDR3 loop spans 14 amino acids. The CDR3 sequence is CASSRTQRGDTQYF. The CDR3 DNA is TGTGCCAGCAGTCGGACACAACGAGGAGATACGCAGTATTTT.

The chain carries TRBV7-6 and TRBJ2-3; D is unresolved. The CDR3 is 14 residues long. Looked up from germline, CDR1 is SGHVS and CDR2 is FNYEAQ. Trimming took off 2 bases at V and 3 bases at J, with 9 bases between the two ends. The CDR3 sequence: CASSLSSVTDTQYF. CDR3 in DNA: TGTGCCAGCAGCTTAAGTTCGGTTACAGATACGCAGTATTTT. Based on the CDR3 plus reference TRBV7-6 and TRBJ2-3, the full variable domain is GAGVSQSPRYKVTKRGQDVALRCDPISGHVSLYWYRQALGQGPEFLTYFNYEAQQDKSGLPNDRFSAERPEGSISTLTIQRTEQRDSAMYRCASSLSSVTDTQYFGPGTRLTVL.

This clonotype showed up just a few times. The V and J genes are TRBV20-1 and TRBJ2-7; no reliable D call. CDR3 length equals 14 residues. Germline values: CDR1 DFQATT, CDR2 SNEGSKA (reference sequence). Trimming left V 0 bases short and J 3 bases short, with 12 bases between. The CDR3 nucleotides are TGCAGTGCTAGAGAGGGCAGAGCTGACTACGAGCAGTACTTC. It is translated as CSAREGRADYEQYF.

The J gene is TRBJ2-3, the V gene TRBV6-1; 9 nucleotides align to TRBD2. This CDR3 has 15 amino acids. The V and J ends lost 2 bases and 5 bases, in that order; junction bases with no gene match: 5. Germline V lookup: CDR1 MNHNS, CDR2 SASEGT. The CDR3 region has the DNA TGTGCCAGCAGTGAACGGCGGGGGGGTGGAGATACGCAGTATTTT. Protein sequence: CASSERRGGGDTQYF.

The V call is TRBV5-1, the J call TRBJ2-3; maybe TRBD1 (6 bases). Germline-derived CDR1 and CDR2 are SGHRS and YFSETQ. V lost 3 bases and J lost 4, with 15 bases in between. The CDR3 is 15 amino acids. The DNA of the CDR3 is TGCGCCAGCAGCTGGGGGCAGGGGTCTTCAGATACGCAGTATTTT. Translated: CASSWGQGSSDTQYF.

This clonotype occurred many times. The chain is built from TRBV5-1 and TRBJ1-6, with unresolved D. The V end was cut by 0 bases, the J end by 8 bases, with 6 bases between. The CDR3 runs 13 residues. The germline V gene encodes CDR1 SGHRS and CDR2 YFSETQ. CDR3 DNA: TGCGCCAGCAGCTTGGACCGGGATTCACCCCTCCACTTT. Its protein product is CASSLDRDSPLHF.

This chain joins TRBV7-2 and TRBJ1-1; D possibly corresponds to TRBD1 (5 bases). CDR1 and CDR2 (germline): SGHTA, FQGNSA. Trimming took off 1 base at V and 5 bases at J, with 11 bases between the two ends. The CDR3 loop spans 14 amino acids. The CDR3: CASSLGSRVTEAFF. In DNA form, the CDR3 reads TGTGCCAGCAGCTTAGGGTCCAGGGTGACTGAAGCTTTCTTT.

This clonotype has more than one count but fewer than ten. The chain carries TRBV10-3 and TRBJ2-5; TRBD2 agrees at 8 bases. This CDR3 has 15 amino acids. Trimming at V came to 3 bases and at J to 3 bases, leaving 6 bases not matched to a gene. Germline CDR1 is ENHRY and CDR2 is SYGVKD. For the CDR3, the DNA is TGTGCCATCAGTGATGCGGGGGGTGGAAAAGAGACCCAGTACTTC. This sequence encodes CAISDAGGGKETQYF.

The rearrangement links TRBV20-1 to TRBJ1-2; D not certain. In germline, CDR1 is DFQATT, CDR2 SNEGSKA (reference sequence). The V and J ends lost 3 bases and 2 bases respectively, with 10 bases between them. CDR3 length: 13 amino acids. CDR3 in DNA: TGCAGTGCTAGGCCATCCACGAACTATGGCTACACCTTC. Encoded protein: CSARPSTNYGYTF.

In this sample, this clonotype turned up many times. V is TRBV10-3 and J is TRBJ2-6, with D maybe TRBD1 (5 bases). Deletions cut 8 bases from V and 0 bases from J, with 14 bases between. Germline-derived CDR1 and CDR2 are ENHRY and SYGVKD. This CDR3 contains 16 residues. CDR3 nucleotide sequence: TGTGCCATCGGGCCAGGGCTTTTCTCTGGGGCCAACGTCCTGACTTTC. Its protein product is CAIGPGLFSGANVLTF.

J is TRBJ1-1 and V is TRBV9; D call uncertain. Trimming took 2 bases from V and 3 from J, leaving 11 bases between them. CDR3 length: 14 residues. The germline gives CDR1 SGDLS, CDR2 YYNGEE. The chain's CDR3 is CASSVNDRYTEAFF. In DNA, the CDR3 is TGTGCCAGCAGCGTGAATGACCGGTACACTGAAGCTTTCTTT.

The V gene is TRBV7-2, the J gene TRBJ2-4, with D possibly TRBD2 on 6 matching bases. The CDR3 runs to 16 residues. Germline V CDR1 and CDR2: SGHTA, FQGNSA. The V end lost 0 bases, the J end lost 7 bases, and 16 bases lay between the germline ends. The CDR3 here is CASSLARRGGSNIQYF. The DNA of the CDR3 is TGTGCCAGCAGCTTAGCGCGTAGGGGAGGTAGTAACATTCAGTACTTC.

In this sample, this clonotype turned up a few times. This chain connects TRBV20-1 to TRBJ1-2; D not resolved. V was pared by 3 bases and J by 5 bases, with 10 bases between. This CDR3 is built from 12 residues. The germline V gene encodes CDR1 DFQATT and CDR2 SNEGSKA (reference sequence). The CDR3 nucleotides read TGCAGTGCTAGCGACGACCAGTATGGCTACACCTTC. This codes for CSASDDQYGYTF.

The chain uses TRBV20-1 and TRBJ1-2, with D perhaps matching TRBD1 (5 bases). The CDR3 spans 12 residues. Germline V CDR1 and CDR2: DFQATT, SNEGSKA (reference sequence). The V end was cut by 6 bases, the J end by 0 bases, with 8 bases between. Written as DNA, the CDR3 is TGCAGTGCCCAGACAGCTAACTATGGCTACACCTTC. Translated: CSAQTANYGYTF.

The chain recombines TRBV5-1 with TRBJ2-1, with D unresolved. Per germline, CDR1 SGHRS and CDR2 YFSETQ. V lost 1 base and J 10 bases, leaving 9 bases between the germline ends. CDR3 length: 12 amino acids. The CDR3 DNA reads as TGCGCCAGCAGCTTGTTAAGTCAGGAGCAGTTCTTC. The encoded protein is CASSLLSQEQFF.

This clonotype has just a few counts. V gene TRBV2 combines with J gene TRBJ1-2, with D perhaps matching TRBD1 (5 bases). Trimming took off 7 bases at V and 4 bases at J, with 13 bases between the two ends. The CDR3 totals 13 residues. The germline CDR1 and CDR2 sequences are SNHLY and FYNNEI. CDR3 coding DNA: TGTGCCAGCAACAAGGACACCGGCTATGGCTACACCTTC. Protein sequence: CASNKDTGYGYTF.

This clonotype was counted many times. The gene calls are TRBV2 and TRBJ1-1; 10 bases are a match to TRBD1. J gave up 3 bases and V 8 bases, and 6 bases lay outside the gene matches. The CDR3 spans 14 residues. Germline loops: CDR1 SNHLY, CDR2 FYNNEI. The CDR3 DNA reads TGTGCCAGCCGTTGGGACAGGGGTGACACTGAAGCTTTCTTT. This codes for CASRWDRGDTEAFF.

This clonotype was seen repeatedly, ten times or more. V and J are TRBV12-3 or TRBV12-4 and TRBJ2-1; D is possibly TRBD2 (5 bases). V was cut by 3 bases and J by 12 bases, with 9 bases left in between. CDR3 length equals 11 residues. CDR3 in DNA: TGTGCCAGCAGTTTGAGCGGCCCGCAGTTCTTC. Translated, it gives CASSLSGPQFF.

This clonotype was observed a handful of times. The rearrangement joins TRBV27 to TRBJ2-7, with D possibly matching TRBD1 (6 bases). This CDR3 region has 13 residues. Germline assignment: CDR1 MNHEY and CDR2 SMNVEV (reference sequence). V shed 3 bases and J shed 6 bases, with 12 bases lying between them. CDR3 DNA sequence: TGTGCCAGCAGTTTTACAGGGAATGCCGAGCAGTACTTC. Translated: CASSFTGNAEQYF.

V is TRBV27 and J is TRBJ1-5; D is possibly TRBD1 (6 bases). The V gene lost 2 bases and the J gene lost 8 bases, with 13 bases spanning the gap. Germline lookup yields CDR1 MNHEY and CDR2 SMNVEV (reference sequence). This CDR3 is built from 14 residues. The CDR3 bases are TGTGCCAGCAGTTTAACGGGGGGCAGCAAGCCCCAGCATTTT. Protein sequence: CASSLTGGSKPQHF.

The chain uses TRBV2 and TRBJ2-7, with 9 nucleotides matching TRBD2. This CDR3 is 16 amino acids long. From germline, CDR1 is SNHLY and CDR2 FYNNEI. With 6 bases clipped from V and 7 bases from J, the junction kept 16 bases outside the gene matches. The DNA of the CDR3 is TGTGCCAGCAGACGGGGACTAGCCGAATACCTATCGGAGCAGTACTTC. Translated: CASRRGLAEYLSEQYF. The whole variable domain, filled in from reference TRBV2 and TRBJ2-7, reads EPEVTQTPSHQVTQMGQEVILRCVPISNHLYFYWYRQILGQKVEFLVSFYNNEISEKSEIFDDQFSVERPDGSNFTLKIRSTKLEDSAMYFCASRRGLAEYLSEQYFGPGTRLTVT.

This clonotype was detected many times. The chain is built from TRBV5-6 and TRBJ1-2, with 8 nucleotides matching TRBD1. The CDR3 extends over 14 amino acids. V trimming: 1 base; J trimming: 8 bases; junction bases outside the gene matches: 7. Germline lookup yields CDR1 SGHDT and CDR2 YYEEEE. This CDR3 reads CASSLWTGSDGYTF. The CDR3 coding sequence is TGTGCCAGCAGCTTGTGGACAGGGTCCGACGGCTACACCTTC.